A selection of T cell receptor beta chains follows, all from one sample in a study of vaccination and CD4 T cells after COVID-19. From the PCR reads, TCRdb called clonotypes with MiXCR, one entry per CDR3 protein. Of roughly 16,000 distinct CDR3 sequences listed, about three fifths are singletons. The antigens of these receptors remain unknown. The specimen was CD4+ T cells from blood, cultured in vitro. Every receptor here comes from a human donor who had recovered from COVID-19. The CDR3 runs from the conserved cysteine through the conserved F or W. Each record gives: V gene, J gene, D gene, clone size, CDR3 DNA, CDR3 protein. A D gene is named only where the DNA matches it firmly. The size field is filled for only some rows; it gives once, few, many or a size class.

TRBV20-1	TRBJ1-1	TRBD1	.	TGCAGTGCTAGAGACCGACAGGGGAGGACAAACGCTTTCTTT	CSARDRQGRTNAFF
TRBV7-3	TRBJ1-6	.	.	TGTGCCAGCAGCTTCTCGGGGATTAATTCACCCCTCCACTTT	CASSFSGINSPLHF
TRBV2	TRBJ2-5	TRBD2	.	TGTGCCAGCAGCAAACTAGCGGGGGGGGAGACCCAGTACTTC	CASSKLAGGETQYF
TRBV6-5	TRBJ1-2	TRBD1	.	TGTGCCAGCAGTTTTGGACAGGGAGTCTACACCTTC	CASSFGQGVYTF
TRBV5-6	TRBJ1-6	.	.	TGTGCCAGCAGCTTGGTAGCAGGCAATTCACCCCTCCACTTT	CASSLVAGNSPLHF
TRBV20-1	TRBJ2-7	.	.	TGCAGTGCTAGAAGGGGCGACTACGAGCAGTACTTC	CSARRGDYEQYF
TRBV7-2	TRBJ2-7	TRBD1	few	TGTGCCAGCAGACAAACCCCGGGACAGTTCTACGAGCAGTACTTC	CASRQTPGQFYEQYF
TRBV24-1	TRBJ2-3	TRBD1	.	TGTGCCACCAGTGGGGGGACAGGGTACACAGATACGCAGTATTTT	CATSGGTGYTDTQYF
TRBV20-1	TRBJ2-1	TRBD2	.	TGCAGTGCCCCTGTCGCGACTAGCAGCCACAATGAGCAGTTCTTC	CSAPVATSSHNEQFF
TRBV6-1	TRBJ1-5	TRBD1	.	TGTGCCAGCAGTACCGGGACAGGGGGGAATCAGCCCCAGCATTTT	CASSTGTGGNQPQHF
TRBV4-1	TRBJ1-5	.	few	TGCGCCAGCAGCCAAAGGGGGGATTACAATCAGCCCCAGCATTTT	CASSQRGDYNQPQHF
TRBV6-1	TRBJ1-2	.	.	TGTGCCAGCAGTCAACGGGGACCCTCCAACCCCGGCTATGGCTACACCTTC	CASSQRGPSNPGYGYTF
TRBV5-6	TRBJ2-1	TRBD1	.	TGTGCCAGCAGCTTGACAGGGGCCAATTTATACAATGAGCAGTTCTTC	CASSLTGANLYNEQFF
TRBV5-1	TRBJ2-5	.	.	TGCGCCAGCAGCCTTGTGGGGACAAAAGAGACCCAGTACTTC	CASSLVGTKETQYF
TRBV6-1	TRBJ2-7	.	.	TGTGCCAGCAGTCCCGGAGACTACGAGCAGTACTTC	CASSPGDYEQYF
TRBV18	TRBJ1-5	.	.	TGTGCCAGCTCAACGATAGGGCTGAATCAGCCCCAGCATTTT	CASSTIGLNQPQHF
TRBV6-1	TRBJ2-7	.	once	TGTGCCAGCAGCCGTACTCACGTACGGACTTCCTACGAGCAGTACTTC	CASSRTHVRTSYEQYF
TRBV20-1	TRBJ1-5	.	.	TGCAGTGCTACCAGGTGGGGGAGTACGACAGATCAGCCCCAGCATTTT	CSATRWGSTTDQPQHF
TRBV20-1	TRBJ1-6	.	.	TGCAGTGCTATAGTTCCTGGACGGTACTATAATTCACCCCTCCACTTT	CSAIVPGRYYNSPLHF
TRBV20-1	TRBJ2-7	.	.	TGCAGTGCAGCCTTGTCTTACGAGCAGTACTTC	CSAALSYEQYF
TRBV6-1	TRBJ1-5	.	.	TGTGCCAGCATGGTCTCTAGCAATCAGCCCCAGCATTTT	CASMVSSNQPQHF
TRBV10-3	TRBJ1-1	.	few	TGTGCCATCTCAAACCCGAACACTGAAGCTTTCTTT	CAISNPNTEAFF
TRBV6-1	TRBJ1-4	.	.	TGTGCCAGCAGCCGGAATTTAGCCACGAATGAAAAACTGTTTTTT	CASSRNLATNEKLFF